This TCR beta chain is from a study of PD-1 blockade in classical Hodgkin lymphoma (TCRdb year 2020). For the wider study: Nivolumab dosing was 3 mg/kg intravenously every 2 weeks, continuing until either disease progression or unacceptable toxicity. The study used CyTOF and TCR beta sequencing to define a peripheral blood immune signature of response to PD-1 blockade in classical Hodgkin lymphoma.

Overall results and qualifications from the work: The study was limited to a single clinical trial cohort, and causes of repertoire differences, possibly disease activity or prior therapy, remained undefined. Lower diversity was observed in patients in whom nivolumab was started less than 1 year after ASCT, and these patients were excluded from later analyses so that confounding by immune reconstitution would be avoided. Newly diagnosed patients were reported to have lower baseline TCR diversity than healthy donors, and relapsed/refractory patients were reported to have lower baseline TCR diversity still. CD4+ but not CD8+ TCR diversity rose significantly by C4D1 (p=0.0027 vs p=0.16), most apparent in complete responders (p=0.02). Trial patients with a complete response had baseline diversity similar to that of newly diagnosed patients, while partial responders and progressors had significantly lower diversity.

Genomic DNA was extracted with the Qiagen DNeasy kit from unsorted PBMCs and from negatively selected CD4+ and CD8+ fractions. Using primers that anneal to V and J segments, immunoSEQ multiplex PCR amplified the TCR beta CDR3 regions. A synthetic immune receptor repertoire was used to minimize amplification bias, and remaining bias was computationally removed after sequencing. In the original analysis: Repertoire diversity was quantified as the Shannon entropy index using custom Python scripts. Unsorted, CD4+ and CD8+ repertoires were analyzed separately, except in combined analyses where CD4+ and CD8+ sequences were merged in silico. Clonal expansion was defined as a frequency increase of at least 2-fold after treatment compared with C1D1, and clones undetected at baseline were assigned a pseudocount of 0.5. Clones with 0 or 1 copy at C1D1 were defined as singleton clones, while clones with 2 or more copies were defined as non-singleton clones. By matching protein sequences in sorted samples from the same patient, clones expanded in unsorted samples were annotated as CD4+, CD8+ or unknown. Wilcoxon tests on paired samples were used to test diversity changes from C1D1 to C4D1. What TCRdb holds here is the immuneACCESS table cut down to in-frame rearrangements. Part of the clones is not present; checked against another copy, under half of the missing clones reflect an unresolved V gene, and the others are unexplained. V, J and clone size derive from that table, while D and trimming were established from the DNA sequence. This sample comprises 40,000 to 65,000 clones, 65% to 85% of them detected only once. The ten largest clonotypes hold roughly 16% of the sample.

On this clone: What antigen it recognizes has not been identified. No qualities accompany the bases; no much larger clone lies one base away.

The time point label for this specimen denotes: cycle 1 day 1 (C1D1), immediately before nivolumab initiation. All trial patients had relapsed after autologous stem cell transplantation, with cohorts A, B and C differing in prior brentuximab vedotin exposure. The trial cohort was composed of about 54 patients with relapsed/refractory classical Hodgkin lymphoma, for whom complete response, partial response or progressive disease was recorded as best overall response. In the multi-cohort phase II CheckMate 205 trial, trial patients received single-agent nivolumab. An independent review committee assessed best overall response by applying the 2007 International Working Group response criteria. PBMCs from the trial were collected at three points: immediately before nivolumab initiation (C1D1), and during therapy at cycle 2 day 1 and cycle 4 day 1. Peripheral blood was collected in 8 mL Vacutainer Cell Preparation Tubes, from which PBMCs were isolated by centrifugation and then cryopreserved.

For CDR1 and CDR2, the germline V gene lists SGHVS and FQNEAQ. Inclusive of the bounding cysteine and phenylalanine, the CDR3 is 14 residues long. Only CDR3 DNA remains: 42 bases, in frame from the first base. V is cut by 5 bases and J by 1 base, and the space between the germline ends is 8 bases. The sample here was peripheral blood mononuclear cells (PBMCs), taken at baseline. This clonotype was obtained from a human donor with classical Hodgkin lymphoma. Here the chain combines TRBV7-8 and TRBJ1-4, with no confident D gene call. For the CDR3, the sequence is CASSPSRTNEKLFF. The DNA is as follows: TGTGCCAGCAGCCCCAGCCGAACTAATGAAAAACTGTTTTTT.